A single sample is the source of the 6 T cell receptor beta chains below, sequenced in a study of T cells expressing NK-cell markers. TCRdb reprocessed the 5' RACE reads, keeping one entry per CDR3 protein, no DNA. The ten top clones account for roughly 60%, within a sample of roughly 1,300 distinct CDR3 sequences. The sample taken for sequencing was blood T cells: a sorted CD56 or NKG2C T cell subset, CD4+ or CD8+ T cells, or bulk PBMC T cells (not recorded which). These receptors all come from a woman in her late teens or twenties in good health.

This clonotype is classed as medium-sized by frequency. The rearrangement links TRBV20-1 to TRBJ2-1; as DNA is missing, the TRBD2 call by TCRdb cannot be tested. The CDR3 is 15 amino acids. Germline V gene data show CDR1 as DFQATT and CDR2 as SNEGSKA (reference sequence). The CDR3 sequence is CSARGTAEGYNEQFF.

Judged by frequency, this clonotype is medium-sized (0.01 to 0.1%). The CDR3 reads CASSQEPLEPWGQGPSYEQYF. The V gene is TRBV3-1, the J gene TRBJ2-7; the TCRdb D gene call, TRBD1, has no DNA to confirm it. CDR1 and CDR2 from the germline V gene are LGHDT and YNNKEL (reference sequence). This CDR3 comprises 21 residues.

This clonotype is called medium-sized based on its frequency. The chain joins TRBV10-2 to TRBJ2-7; as DNA is missing, the TRBD1 call by TCRdb cannot be tested. The CDR3 loop spans 16 amino acids. The germline V gene encodes CDR1 WSHSY and CDR2 SAAADI. This CDR3 is CASSQPGGTGPFEQYF.

This clonotype is identified as medium-sized from frequency. The V call is TRBV5-1, the J call TRBJ1-6. CDR3 length: 14 residues. CDR1 SGHRS and CDR2 YFSETQ come from the germline V gene. Here the CDR3 reads CASSLEGYNSPLHF.

This clonotype registers medium-sized by frequency. This chain joins TRBV6-1 and TRBJ1-5. This CDR3 region has 13 residues. The germline V gene encodes CDR1 MNHNS and CDR2 SASEGT. CDR3 residues: CASSSWGNQPQHF.

Considering frequency, this clonotype is medium-sized (0.01 to 0.1%). The chain is built from TRBV20-1 and TRBJ1-1; the TRBD1 assignment by TCRdb is unverifiable without DNA. The CDR3 is made up of 15 amino acids. Germline CDR1 and CDR2: DFQATT and SNEGSKA (reference sequence). This CDR3 is CSATDRAVSFPEAFF.